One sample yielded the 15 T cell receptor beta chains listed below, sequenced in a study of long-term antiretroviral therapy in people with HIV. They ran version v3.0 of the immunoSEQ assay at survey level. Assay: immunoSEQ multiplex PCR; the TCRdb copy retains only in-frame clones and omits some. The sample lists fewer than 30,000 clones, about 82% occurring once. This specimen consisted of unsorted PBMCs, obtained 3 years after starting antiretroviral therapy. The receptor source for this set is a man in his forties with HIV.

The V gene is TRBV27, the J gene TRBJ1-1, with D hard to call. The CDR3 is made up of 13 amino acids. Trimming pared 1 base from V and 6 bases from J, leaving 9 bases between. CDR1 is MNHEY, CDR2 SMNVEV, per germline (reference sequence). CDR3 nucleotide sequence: TGTGCCAGCAGTTTATTTGGGAGTGCTGAAGCTTTCTTT. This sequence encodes CASSLFGSAEAFF.

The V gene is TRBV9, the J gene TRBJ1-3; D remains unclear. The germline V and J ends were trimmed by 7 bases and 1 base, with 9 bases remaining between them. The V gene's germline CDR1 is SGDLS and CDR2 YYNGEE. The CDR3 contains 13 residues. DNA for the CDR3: TGTGCCAGCCGCCACTCTTCTGGAAACACCATATATTTT. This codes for CASRHSSGNTIYF.

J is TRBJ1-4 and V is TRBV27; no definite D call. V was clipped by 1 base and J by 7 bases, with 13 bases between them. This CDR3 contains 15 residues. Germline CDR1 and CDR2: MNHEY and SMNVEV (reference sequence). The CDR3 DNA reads TGTGCCAGCAGTTTATACGGCCCAGCTAGTGAAAAACTGTTTTTT. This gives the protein CASSLYGPASEKLFF.

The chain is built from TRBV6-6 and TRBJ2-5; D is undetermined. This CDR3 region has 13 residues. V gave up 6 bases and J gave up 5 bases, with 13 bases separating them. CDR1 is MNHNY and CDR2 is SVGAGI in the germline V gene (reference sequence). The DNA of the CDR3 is TGTGCCAGCAGCCAACCTGGAGAGGAGACCCAGTACTTC. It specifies CASSQPGEETQYF.

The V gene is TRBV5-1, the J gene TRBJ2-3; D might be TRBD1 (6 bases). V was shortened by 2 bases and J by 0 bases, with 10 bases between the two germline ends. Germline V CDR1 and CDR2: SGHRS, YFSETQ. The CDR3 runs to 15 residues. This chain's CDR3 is CASSFQGGSTDTQYF. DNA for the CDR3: TGCGCCAGCAGCTTCCAAGGGGGTAGCACAGATACGCAGTATTTT.

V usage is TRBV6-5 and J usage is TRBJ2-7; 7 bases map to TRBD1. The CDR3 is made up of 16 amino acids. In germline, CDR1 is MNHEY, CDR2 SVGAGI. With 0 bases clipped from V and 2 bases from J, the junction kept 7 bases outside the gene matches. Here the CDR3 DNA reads TGTGCCAGCAGTTACTCGACAGGGCCCCTTCCCTACGAGCAGTACTTC. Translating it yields CASSYSTGPLPYEQYF.

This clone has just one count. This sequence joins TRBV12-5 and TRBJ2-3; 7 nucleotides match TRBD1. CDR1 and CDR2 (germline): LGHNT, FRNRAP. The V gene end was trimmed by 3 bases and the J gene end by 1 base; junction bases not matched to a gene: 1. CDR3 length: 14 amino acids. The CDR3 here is CASGFGQGTDTQYF. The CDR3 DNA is TGTGCTAGTGGTTTCGGACAGGGCACAGATACGCAGTATTTT. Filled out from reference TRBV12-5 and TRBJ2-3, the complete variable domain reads DARVTQTPRHKVTEMGQEVTMRCQPILGHNTVFWYRQTMMQGLELLAYFRNRAPLDDSGMPKDRFSAEMPDATLATLKIQPSEPRDSAVYFCASGFGQGTDTQYFGPGTRLTVL.

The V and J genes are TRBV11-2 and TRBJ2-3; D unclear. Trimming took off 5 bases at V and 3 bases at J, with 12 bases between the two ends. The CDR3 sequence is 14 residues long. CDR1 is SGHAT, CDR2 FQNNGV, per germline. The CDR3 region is CASSSIWTTDTQYF. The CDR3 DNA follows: TGTGCCAGCAGCAGTATTTGGACGACAGATACGCAGTATTTT.

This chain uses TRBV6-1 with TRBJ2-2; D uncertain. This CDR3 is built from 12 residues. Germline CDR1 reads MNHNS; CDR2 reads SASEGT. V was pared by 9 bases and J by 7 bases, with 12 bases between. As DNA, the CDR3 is TGTGCCAGTCGGACGAGAGTCGGGGAGCTGTTTTTT. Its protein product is CASRTRVGELFF.

The CDR3 DNA follows: TGTGCCAGCAGCCCCGGGGACAGTACATTTCTCGGCTCCTATAATTCACCCCTCCACTTT. Translated, it gives CASSPGDSTFLGSYNSPLHF. V and J are TRBV7-6 and TRBJ1-6, with 7 bases that match TRBD1. V trimming: 5 bases; J trimming: 0 bases; junction bases outside the gene matches: 16. The CDR3 totals 20 residues. Germline values: CDR1 SGHVS, CDR2 FNYEAQ. The full variable domain, completed using reference TRBV7-6 and TRBJ1-6, is GAGVSQSPRYKVTKRGQDVALRCDPISGHVSLYWYRQALGQGPEFLTYFNYEAQQDKSGLPNDRFSAERPEGSISTLTIQRTEQRDSAMYRCASSPGDSTFLGSYNSPLHFGNGTRLTVT.

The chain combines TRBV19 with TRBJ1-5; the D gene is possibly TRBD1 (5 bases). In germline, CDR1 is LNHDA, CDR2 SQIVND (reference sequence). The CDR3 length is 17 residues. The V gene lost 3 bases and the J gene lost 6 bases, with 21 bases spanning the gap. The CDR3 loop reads CASSINWTGKTGQPQHF. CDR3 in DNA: TGTGCCAGTAGTATCAATTGGACTGGAAAAACAGGTCAGCCCCAGCATTTT.

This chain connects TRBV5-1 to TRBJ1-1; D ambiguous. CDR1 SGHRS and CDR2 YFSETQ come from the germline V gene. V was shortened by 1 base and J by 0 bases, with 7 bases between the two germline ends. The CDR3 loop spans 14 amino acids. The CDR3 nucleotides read TGCGCCAGCAGCTTGATGCAGCTGAACACTGAAGCTTTCTTT. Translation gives CASSLMQLNTEAFF.

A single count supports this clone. CDR3 region: CASSLKAGRDEQFF. CDR3 nucleotide sequence: TGTGCCAGCTCACTGAAAGCGGGACGGGATGAGCAGTTCTTC. The chain carries TRBV18 and TRBJ2-1; 7 bases fit TRBD2. The CDR3 has 14 residues. Trimming cost V 4 bases and J 8 bases; bases outside gene matches: 8. Germline-derived CDR1 and CDR2 are KGHSH and LQKENI.

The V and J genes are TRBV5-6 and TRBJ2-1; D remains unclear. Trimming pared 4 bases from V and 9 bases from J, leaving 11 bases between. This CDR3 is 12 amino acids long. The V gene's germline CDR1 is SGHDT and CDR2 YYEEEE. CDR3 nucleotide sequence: TGTGCCAGCAGCCGGATCCCCTCTGAGCAGTTCTTC. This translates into CASSRIPSEQFF.

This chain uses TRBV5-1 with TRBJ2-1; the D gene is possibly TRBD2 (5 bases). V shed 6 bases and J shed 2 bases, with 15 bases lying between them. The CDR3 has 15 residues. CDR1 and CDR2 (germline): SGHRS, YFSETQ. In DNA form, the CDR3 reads TGCGCCAGCAAGGATGTAAGCGGCACCTACAATGAGCAGTTCTTC. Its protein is CASKDVSGTYNEQFF. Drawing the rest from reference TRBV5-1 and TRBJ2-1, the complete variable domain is KAGVTQTPRYLIKTRGQQVTLSCSPISGHRSVSWYQQTPGQGLQFLFEYFSETQRNKGNFPGRFSGRQFSNSRSEMNVSTLELGDSALYLCASKDVSGTYNEQFFGPGTRLTVL.